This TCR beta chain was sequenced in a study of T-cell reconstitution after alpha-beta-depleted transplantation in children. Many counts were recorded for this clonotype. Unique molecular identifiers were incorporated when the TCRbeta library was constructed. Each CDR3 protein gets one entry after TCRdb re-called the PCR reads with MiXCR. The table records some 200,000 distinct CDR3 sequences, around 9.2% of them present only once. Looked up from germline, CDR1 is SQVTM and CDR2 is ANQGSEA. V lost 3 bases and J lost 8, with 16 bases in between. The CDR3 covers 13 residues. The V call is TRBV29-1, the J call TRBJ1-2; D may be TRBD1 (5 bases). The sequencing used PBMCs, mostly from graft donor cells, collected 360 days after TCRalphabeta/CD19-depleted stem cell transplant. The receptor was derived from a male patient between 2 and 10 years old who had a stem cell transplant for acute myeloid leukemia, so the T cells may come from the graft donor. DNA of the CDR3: TGCAGCGTTGAGAGGGATGGGGCGCGGGGCTACACCTTC. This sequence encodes CSVERDGARGYTF.